The 3 T cell receptor beta chains below all came from one sample that was sequenced in a study of CD8+ T cells in alopecia areata. The sequencing template was cDNA reverse transcribed from extracted RNA. Libraries were prepared by immunoSEQ multiplex PCR; TCRdb keeps only in-frame clonotypes and omits some of them. The table has fewer than 200,000 clones, under 60% seen once. Treatment described: oral pan-JAK inhibitor, 5-10 mg twice daily. The material was CD8+ T cells sorted from blood, obtained at week 24, from a patient treated with tofacitinib. These receptors originate from a human donor with alopecia areata.

The chain carries TRBV9 and TRBJ2-5; 7 nucleotides agree with TRBD2. Germline V lookup: CDR1 SGDLS, CDR2 YYNGEE. The CDR3 is 17 amino acids. Trimming took 4 bases from V and 2 from J; bases not matched to a gene: 14. The CDR3, as DNA: TGTGCCAGCAGCCCCCGCCCCGGACTAGTAGCTCAAGAGACCCAGTACTTC. The encoded protein is CASSPRPGLVAQETQYF. Looking up the rest from reference TRBV9 and TRBJ2-5 gives the full variable domain: DSGVTQTPKHLITATGQRVTLRCSPRSGDLSVYWYQQSLDQGLQFLIQYYNGEERAKGNILERFSAQQFPDLHSELNLSSLELGDSALYFCASSPRPGLVAQETQYFGPGTRLLVL.

This clone appeared a few times. The V call is TRBV4-1, the J call TRBJ1-2; 9 bases are a match to TRBD1. The CDR3 sequence is 15 residues long. V trimming: 3 bases; J trimming: 7 bases; junction bases outside the gene matches: 9. CDR1 MGHRA and CDR2 YSYEKL come from the germline V gene. The CDR3 DNA sequence: TGCGCCAGCAGCCATGAACAGGGGGCGAAGTTTGGCTACACCTTC. It specifies CASSHEQGAKFGYTF.

The V gene is TRBV7-2, the J gene TRBJ2-3; a possible D gene is TRBD2 (7 bases). The CDR3 spans 15 residues. From germline, CDR1 is SGHTA and CDR2 FQGNSA. V gave up 7 bases and J gave up 5 bases, with 19 bases separating them. This CDR3 is CASTDLGGAGDTQYF. CDR3 coding DNA: TGTGCCAGCACCGACCTGGGGGGGGCCGGAGATACGCAGTATTTT.